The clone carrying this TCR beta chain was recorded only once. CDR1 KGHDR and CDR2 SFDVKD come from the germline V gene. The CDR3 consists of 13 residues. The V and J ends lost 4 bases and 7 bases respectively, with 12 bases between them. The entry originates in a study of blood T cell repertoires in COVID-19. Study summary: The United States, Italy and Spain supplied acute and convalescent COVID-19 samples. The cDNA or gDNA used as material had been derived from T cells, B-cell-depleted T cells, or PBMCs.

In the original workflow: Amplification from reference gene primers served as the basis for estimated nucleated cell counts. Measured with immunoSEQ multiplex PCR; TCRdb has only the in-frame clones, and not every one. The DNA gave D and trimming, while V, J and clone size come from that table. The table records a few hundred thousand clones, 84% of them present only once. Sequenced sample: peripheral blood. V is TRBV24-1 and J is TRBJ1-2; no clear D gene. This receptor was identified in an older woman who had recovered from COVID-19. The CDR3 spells CATSESRSRGYTF. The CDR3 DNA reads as TGTGCCACCAGTGAAAGCCGTTCCCGTGGCTACACCTTC.